This T cell receptor (beta chain) was profiled in a study of blood T cell repertoires in COVID-19. In this sample, this clone turned up a few times. The V and J ends lost 0 bases and 8 bases, in that order; junction bases with no gene match: 9. The CDR3 spans 15 residues. Germline V gene data show CDR1 as SGHRS and CDR2 as YFSETQ. How the authors handled the data: By means of reference gene primer amplification, nucleated cell counts were estimated. Using immunoSEQ multiplex PCR, the repertoire was profiled, and TCRdb retains in-frame clones only, with some absent. The D gene and trimming were derived from the DNA, and the V and J assignments and clone size from that table. The repertoire holds 85,000 to 95,000 clones, with approximately 86% as singletons.

The sample consisted of peripheral blood. The TCR comes from a woman older than 75 with acute or convalescent COVID-19. The rearrangement links TRBV5-1 to TRBJ1-2, with 8 bases fitting TRBD1. The CDR3 here is CASSLEPRTGKGYTF. For the CDR3, the DNA is TGCGCCAGCAGCTTGGAACCTCGGACAGGGAAAGGCTACACCTTC.